This T cell receptor (beta chain) was profiled in a study of blood T cell repertoires in COVID-19. About the study: Sources were T cells, B-cell-depleted T cells, or PBMCs; the material itself was cDNA or gDNA.

J was trimmed by 6 bases and V by 2 bases; bases with no gene match: 7. The CDR3 runs to 14 residues. Germline loops: CDR1 SGHTS, CDR2 YDEGEE. The assay was immunoSEQ multiplex PCR, and TCRdb's table has in-frame clones only and misses some. The data hold 65,000 to 85,000 clones, with around 90% observed a single time. Judged by abundance, this clone is medium-sized. Sequenced: peripheral blood. The gene calls are TRBV5-8 and TRBJ1-1; TRBD1 matches 7 bases. The sequence derives from a woman between 18 and 29 years old with acute or convalescent COVID-19. DNA for the CDR3: TGTGCCAGCAGCTTTGCAGGGGGAGGATCTGAAGCTTTCTTT. Its translation: CASSFAGGGSEAFF.